The rows below give T cell receptor beta chains drawn from one sample of a study of blood T cell repertoires in COVID-19. The assay was immunoSEQ multiplex PCR, and TCRdb's table has in-frame clones only and misses some. The sample holds 180,000 or so clones, approximately 90% seen once. Sequenced: peripheral blood. The receptors derive from a man aged 18 to 29 with acute or convalescent COVID-19. Both conserved end residues are part of each CDR3. The D gene is left open where the match is weak. Part of the rows lack a size; the others show once, few, many or a class for expanded clones.

TRBJ1-2 | - | TRBD1 | TRBV6-5 | CASRSDRGFGYTF | TGTGCCAGCAGATCAGACAGGGGGTTTGGCTACACCTTC
TRBJ1-2 | - | - | TRBV11-2 | CASSLGVWGDNYGYTF | TGTGCCAGCAGCTTAGGTGTATGGGGGGATAACTATGGCTACACCTTC
TRBJ1-5 | - | TRBD1 | TRBV5-1 | CASSLSGGKQPQHF | TGCGCCAGCAGCTTGTCAGGGGGCAAACAGCCCCAGCATTTT
TRBJ2-5 | once | TRBD2 | TRBV3-1/TRBV3-2 | CASSRGLAGGGETQYF | TGTGCCAGCAGCCGGGGACTAGCGGGGGGTGGTGAGACCCAGTACTTC
TRBJ2-3 | once | - | TRBV29-1 | CSVEGQVDTQYF | TGCAGCGTTGAAGGGCAGGTAGATACGCAGTATTTT
TRBJ1-4 | - | - | TRBV5-5 | CASTRSRGGTNEKLFF | TGTGCCAGCACCAGATCTCGGGGGGGCACTAATGAAAAACTGTTTTTT
TRBJ2-1 | - | - | TRBV7-7 | CASSLGGHNNEQFF | TGTGCCAGCAGCTTAGGGGGACACAACAATGAGCAGTTCTTC
TRBJ1-3 | - | TRBD1 | TRBV3-1/TRBV3-2 | CASSRQGSSGNTIYF | TGTGCCAGCAGCCGACAGGGTTCCTCTGGAAACACCATATATTTT
TRBJ1-5 | - | - | TRBV4-2 | CASSPRLGEPQHF | TGTGCCAGCAGTCCAAGATTAGGGGAGCCCCAGCATTTT
TRBJ1-1 | - | - | TRBV10-3 | CAISEFSQVVGAFF | TGTGCCATCAGTGAGTTCAGCCAGGTTGTCGGAGCTTTCTTT
TRBJ1-5 | - | - | TRBV4-1 | CASSWALNQPQHF | TGCGCCAGCAGCTGGGCTCTAAATCAGCCCCAGCATTTT
TRBJ1-1 | - | - | TRBV6-6 | CASSYSGQRAFF | TGTGCCAGCAGTTACAGCGGTCAGAGGGCTTTCTTT
TRBJ1-2 | - | TRBD1 | TRBV7-9 | CASRGGTDVSYGYTF | TGTGCCAGCAGGGGCGGGACAGACGTCAGCTATGGCTACACCTTC
TRBJ2-2 | - | - | TRBV2 | CASTLGTSNTGELFF | TGTGCCAGCACCTTGGGGACAAGTAACACCGGGGAGCTGTTTTTT
TRBJ2-7 | - | TRBD1 | TRBV5-1 | CASSFTGEEVYEQYF | TGCGCCAGCAGCTTTACAGGGGAAGAGGTCTACGAGCAGTACTTC
TRBJ1-2 | - | - | TRBV4-1 | CASSPSPRDYGYTF | TGCGCCAGCAGCCCGTCTCCGAGGGACTATGGCTACACCTTC
TRBJ1-5 | - | - | TRBV15 | CATSRDLGDSNQPQHF | TGTGCCACCAGCAGAGATCTAGGGGATAGCAATCAGCCCCAGCATTTT
TRBJ2-5 | once | - | TRBV7-6 | CASSSNAPQSRETQYF | TGTGCCAGCAGCTCAAACGCCCCGCAATCACGGGAGACCCAGTACTTC
TRBJ1-2 | - | - | TRBV15 | CATSRDEGYGYTF | TGTGCCACCAGCAGAGATGAGGGCTATGGCTACACCTTC
TRBJ1-1 | - | TRBD1 | TRBV13 | CASSNRAGTGKVGVGLDTEAFF | TGTGCCAGCAGCAACCGGGCCGGGACAGGGAAGGTTGGGGTAGGTTTGGACACTGAAGCTTTCTTT
TRBJ1-3 | - | - | TRBV3-1/TRBV3-2 | CASSQNPLIMGNTIYF | TGTGCCAGCAGCCAGAACCCCCTAATAATGGGAAACACCATATATTTT
TRBJ1-1 | - | - | TRBV27 | CASSRQVISHMNTEAFF | TGTGCCAGCAGCCGACAGGTCATCTCGCACATGAACACTGAAGCTTTCTTT
TRBJ1-2 | once | TRBD1 | TRBV11-2 | CASSLAGGNYGYTF | TGTGCCAGCAGCTTAGCAGGGGGTAACTATGGCTACACCTTC
TRBJ2-2 | - | - | TRBV5-5 | CASSFRTTRPGELFF | TGTGCCAGCAGCTTCAGGACAACAAGACCCGGGGAGCTGTTTTTT
TRBJ2-2 | - | TRBD1 | TRBV2 | CASSGTGVPGELFF | TGTGCCAGCAGTGGGACAGGGGTCCCCGGGGAGCTGTTTTTT
TRBJ1-1 | - | - | TRBV7-9 | CASSSSTEAFF | TGTGCCAGCAGCTCGTCCACTGAAGCTTTCTTT
TRBJ1-1 | - | - | TRBV6-4 | CASSVGWDTMNTEAFF | TGTGCCAGCAGCGTGGGCTGGGACACAATGAACACTGAAGCTTTCTTT
TRBJ1-5 | - | TRBD1 | TRBV5-8 | CASNRGPYSNQPQHF | TGTGCCAGTAACAGGGGACCCTATAGCAATCAGCCCCAGCATTTT
TRBJ2-1 | - | TRBD1 | TRBV9 | CASSVEGQGNPNEQFF | TGTGCCAGCAGCGTAGAAGGACAGGGCAACCCTAATGAGCAGTTCTTC
TRBJ1-1 | - | TRBD1 | TRBV7-2 | CASSRDSMNTEAFF | TGTGCCAGCAGCCGGGACAGCATGAACACTGAAGCTTTCTTT
TRBJ2-5 | - | - | TRBV4-1 | CASSQEGRVAETQYF | TGCGCCAGCAGCCAAGAAGGCAGGGTGGCAGAGACCCAGTACTTC
TRBJ1-1 | - | - | TRBV7-2 | CASSFSSNTEAFF | TGTGCCAGCAGCTTTAGTTCGAACACTGAAGCTTTCTTT
TRBJ2-5 | once | - | TRBV24-1 | CATSERHMNQETQYF | TGTGCCACCAGTGAGAGACACATGAATCAAGAGACCCAGTACTTC
TRBJ2-5 | - | TRBD1 | TRBV19 | CASSMRDRGQGTQYF | TGTGCCAGTAGTATGCGGGACAGGGGGCAGGGGACCCAGTACTTC
TRBJ2-2 | once | TRBD1 | TRBV7-9 | CASSPTGTENTGELFF | TGTGCCAGCAGCCCGACCGGGACAGAGAACACCGGGGAGCTGTTTTTT
TRBJ1-2 | - | - | TRBV29-1 | CSAGQGTNYGYTF | TGCAGCGCCGGGCAGGGAACTAACTATGGCTACACCTTC
TRBJ1-3 | few | TRBD1 | TRBV18 | CASSPSGTGRQGLGNTIYF | TGTGCCAGCTCACCATCCGGGACAGGGCGCCAGGGTCTTGGAAACACCATATATTTT
TRBJ2-2 | - | - | TRBV9 | CASSVSGGRTGELFF | TGTGCCAGCAGCGTATCGGGGGGCCGAACCGGGGAGCTGTTTTTT
TRBJ1-5 | - | - | TRBV28 | CASYNRNLNQPQHF | TGTGCCAGCTACAACAGGAATTTGAATCAGCCCCAGCATTTT
TRBJ1-4 | - | - | TRBV11-2 | CASSSRDSATNEKLFF | TGTGCCAGCAGCTCCCGGGACTCTGCAACTAATGAAAAACTGTTTTTT
TRBJ2-5 | - | TRBD2 | TRBV6-8 | CASRFTSGGSQETQYF | TGTGCCAGCAGATTTACTAGCGGGGGCTCCCAAGAGACCCAGTACTTC
TRBJ1-1 | few | TRBD1 | TRBV11-3 | CASSLETGDNEAFF | TGTGCCAGCAGCCTAGAGACAGGGGATAATGAAGCTTTCTTT